Listed here are 8 T cell receptor beta chains from one sample, sequenced in a study of OX40 agonist ivuxolimab in advanced cancers. Using immunoSEQ multiplex PCR, the repertoire was profiled, and TCRdb retains in-frame clones only, with some absent. There are around 70,000 clones in the sample; about 85% occur only once, and approximately 5% lies in the top ten. The sequencing used CD4+ or CD8+ T cells sorted from blood, collected in a trial of the OX40 agonist ivuxolimab. Source of these receptors: an adult with an advanced solid tumor such as melanoma, head and neck, liver or kidney cancer.

The V call is TRBV29-1, the J call TRBJ2-2, with 12 bases that match TRBD1. Trimming removed 8 bases from V and 5 bases from J; junction bases left unmatched: 9. The germline gives CDR1 SQVTM, CDR2 ANQGSEA. The CDR3 runs to 15 residues. The DNA of the CDR3 is TGCAGCTCATCCGGGACAGGGGGCGCGACCGGGGAGCTGTTTTTT. It codes for CSSSGTGGATGELFF.

The gene calls are TRBV29-1 and TRBJ2-7; D not resolved. Deletions cut 5 bases from V and 1 base from J, with 9 bases between. CDR1 SQVTM and CDR2 ANQGSEA come from the germline V gene. There are 12 residues in the CDR3. This chain's CDR3 is CSVQRQSYEQYF. CDR3 nucleotides: TGCAGCGTTCAAAGGCAGTCCTACGAGCAGTACTTC.

To note about this clone: Other DNA sequences in the same sample also yield this CDR3. This chain joins TRBV6-5 and TRBJ1-3; possible D gene TRBD1, 5 bases. The CDR3 is 14 residues long. V was clipped by 6 bases and J by 4 bases, with 13 bases between them. CDR1 is MNHEY, CDR2 SVGAGI, per germline. CDR3: CASSLLGLGNTIYF. CDR3 coding DNA: TGTGCCAGCAGCCTCTTGGGGCTCGGAAACACCATATATTTT.

This clone appeared once. The chain combines TRBV19 with TRBJ1-2; possible D gene TRBD1, 6 bases. This CDR3 has 14 residues. The germline V and J ends were trimmed by 3 bases and 4 bases, with 12 bases remaining between them. Germline values: CDR1 LNHDA, CDR2 SQIVND (reference sequence). The chain's CDR3 is CASSIGRGAYGYTF. The CDR3 nucleotides are TGTGCCAGTAGTATTGGTAGGGGGGCCTATGGCTACACCTTC.

The rearrangement uses TRBV29-1 and TRBJ1-2; D call uncertain. Germline V CDR1 and CDR2: SQVTM, ANQGSEA. Trimming pared 3 bases from V and 2 bases from J, leaving 4 bases between. The CDR3 extends over 11 amino acids. For the CDR3, the DNA is TGCAGCGTTGACCAGAACTATGGCTACACCTTC. Its translation is CSVDQNYGYTF.

This chain connects TRBV14 to TRBJ1-1, with D hard to call. Trimming cost V 3 bases and J 3 bases, with 14 bases left between them. Germline V gives CDR1 SGHDN, CDR2 FVKESK. The CDR3 is made up of 15 amino acids. Written as DNA, the CDR3 is TGTGCCAGCAGCCATCTCATTGGGATTGACACTGAAGCTTTCTTT. This gives the protein CASSHLIGIDTEAFF.

There are a few counts of this clone. This chain uses TRBV10-3 with TRBJ1-5, with TRBD1 matching 7 bases. Trimming removed 6 bases from V and 7 bases from J; junction bases left unmatched: 6. The germline V gene encodes CDR1 ENHRY and CDR2 SYGVKD. There are 13 residues in the CDR3. The CDR3 spells CAISHDREQPQHF. The CDR3 nucleotides are TGTGCCATCAGCCATGACAGGGAACAGCCCCAGCATTTT.

The rearrangement links TRBV30 to TRBJ1-6, with a tentative D call TRBD1 (6 bases). Germline values: CDR1 GTSNPN, CDR2 SVGIG (reference sequence). CDR3 length equals 16 residues. Trimming took off 8 bases at V and 5 bases at J, with 22 bases between the two ends. Here the CDR3 reads CANKAKGGVDNSPLHF. CDR3 sequence (DNA): TGTGCCAACAAAGCCAAGGGGGGGGTGGATAATTCACCCCTCCACTTT. Supplemented by reference TRBV30 and TRBJ1-6, the full variable domain reads SQTIHQWPATLVQPVGSPLSLECTVEGTSNPNLYWYRQAAGRGLQLLFYSVGIGQISSEVPQNLSASRPQDRQFILSSKKLLLSDSGFYLCANKAKGGVDNSPLHFGNGTRLTVT.